This T cell receptor (beta chain) was found in a study of blood T cell repertoires in COVID-19. Study-wide context: Samples of COVID-19 (acute and convalescent) were obtained from the United States, Italy and Spain. From T cells, B-cell-depleted T cells, or PBMCs came the material, which was cDNA or gDNA.

How the authors handled the data: Reference gene primer amplification yielded estimated nucleated cell counts. The assay was immunoSEQ multiplex PCR, and TCRdb's table has in-frame clones only and misses some. V and J calls and clone size are as listed in that table; D and trimming were resolved from the DNA. The data show around 200,000 clones, approximately 81% seen once. CDR1 and CDR2 from the germline V gene are KGHSH and LQKENI. The CDR3 has 15 residues. V was shortened by 6 bases and J by 3 bases, with 18 bases between the two germline ends. The sequenced sample consisted of peripheral blood. This clonotype originated in an elderly woman with acute or convalescent COVID-19. The V and J genes are TRBV18 and TRBJ2-7; D is perhaps TRBD2 (5 bases). As DNA, the CDR3 is TGTGCCAGCTCCCCCTCGCAGCGGATCGGCTACGAGCAGTACTTC. Protein sequence: CASSPSQRIGYEQYF.